Following are 9 T cell receptor beta chains from one sample sequenced in a study of blood T cell repertoires in COVID-19. Repertoires were generated with immunoSEQ multiplex PCR, while TCRdb's copy carries only in-frame clones and drops some. The profile covers about 100,000 clones, with just under 95% appearing a single time and around 6% taken by the ten largest. Material: peripheral blood. The origin of the receptors is a man aged 70-80 years with acute or convalescent COVID-19.

This rearrangement joins TRBV5-6 to TRBJ2-7; tentatively, D is TRBD1 (6 bases). Germline-derived CDR1 and CDR2 are SGHDT and YYEEEE. This CDR3 has 13 residues. V lost 2 bases and J 4 bases, leaving 10 bases between the germline ends. The CDR3 DNA follows: TGTGCCAGCAGCTTAGGGACACTTTACGAGCAGTACTTC. Its protein product is CASSLGTLYEQYF.

The rearrangement joins TRBV18 to TRBJ2-3, with TRBD2 as a possible D gene (6 bases). V was shortened by 0 bases and J by 2 bases, with 15 bases between the two germline ends. This CDR3 comprises 17 residues. Germline V gene data show CDR1 as KGHSH and CDR2 as LQKENI. The CDR3 region has the DNA TGTGCCAGCTCACCACCGAGGGGAGGACCTGACACAGATACGCAGTATTTT. It is translated as CASSPPRGGPDTDTQYF.

CDR3 sequence reads: CASSDSGTGSHGYTF. The CDR3 DNA sequence: TGTGCCAGCAGTGATTCCGGGACAGGGAGCCATGGCTACACCTTC. The chain couples TRBV25-1 to TRBJ1-2; TRBD1 matches at 9 bases. In germline, CDR1 is MGHDK, CDR2 SYGVNS. Trimming took 3 bases from V and 6 from J; bases not matched to a gene: 8. The CDR3 extends over 15 amino acids.

V usage is TRBV7-9 and J usage is TRBJ2-5, with D possibly TRBD2 on 5 matching bases. V was cut by 11 bases and J by 5 bases, with 21 bases left in between. This CDR3 spans 14 amino acids. CDR1 is SEHNR and CDR2 is FQNEAQ in the germline V gene (reference sequence). Here the CDR3 reads CAGRTGNSVETQYF. CDR3 nucleotide sequence: TGTGCCGGTAGGACGGGGAATAGCGTTGAGACCCAGTACTTC.

J is TRBJ1-4 and V is TRBV28; D is perhaps TRBD1 (5 bases). Germline CDR1 is MDHEN and CDR2 is SYDVKM. The CDR3 totals 18 residues. The V and J ends lost 1 base and 5 bases respectively, with 20 bases between them. As DNA, the CDR3 is TGTGCCAGCAGTTTATTCAAGAGGTCCGCCTCAGGGAATGAAAAACTGTTTTTT. This codes for CASSLFKRSASGNEKLFF.

The CDR3 DNA sequence: TGTGCCAGCAGCTTAGGCCAAGCCTTAAACACCGGGGAGCTGTTTTTT. Its translation: CASSLGQALNTGELFF. The chain has TRBV7-6 and TRBJ2-2, with D hard to call. The CDR3 loop spans 16 amino acids. V gave up 1 base and J gave up 2 bases, with 11 bases separating them. Looked up from germline, CDR1 is SGHVS and CDR2 is FNYEAQ.

In this sample, this clone turned up once. The genes are TRBV5-1 and TRBJ2-1; TRBD1 might be the D (5 bases). V was cut by 0 bases and J by 7 bases, with 11 bases left in between. Per the germline V gene, CDR1 is SGHRS and CDR2 is YFSETQ. The CDR3 sequence is 14 residues long. The DNA for the CDR3 is TGCGCCAGCAGCTTGGGACAGAGTAGGAATGAGCAGTTCTTC. Residues: CASSLGQSRNEQFF.

This clone was recorded only once. The V call is TRBV5-1, the J call TRBJ1-2, with D possibly being TRBD1 (5 bases). With 7 bases removed from V and 6 bases from J, the gap between germline ends came to 16 bases. This CDR3 is 13 amino acids long. In germline, CDR1 is SGHRS, CDR2 YFSETQ. CDR3 sequence (DNA): TGCGCCAGCTGCTGTTGGGGGGGTAATGGCTACACCTTC. Protein: CASCCWGGNGYTF.

The CDR3 coding sequence is TGTGCCAGTAGTCCAGGACAGGAGCTTAACTACGAGCAGTACTTC. Translated: CASSPGQELNYEQYF. The rearrangement uses TRBV19 and TRBJ2-7; 7 positions agree with TRBD1. CDR3 size: 15 residues. Germline values: CDR1 LNHDA, CDR2 SQIVND (reference sequence). V shed 5 bases and J 3 bases; nucleotides not matched to a gene: 10.